This passage covers 11 T cell receptor beta chains from one sample sequenced in a study of identical twins. TCRdb re-derived calls from the 5' RACE reads in MiXCR, one entry per CDR3 protein. The sample holds 220,000 or so distinct CDR3 sequences; approximately 7% are singletons and the top ten take 3% to 4%. These same records also appear under a second study, on yellow fever vaccine responses in identical twins.

Sequencing was carried out using memory (CD45RO+) T cells sorted from blood. The receptors derive from a woman younger than 30 in good health.

The chain uses TRBV3-1 and TRBJ2-1; a weak D match, TRBD2 (6 bases). The V and J ends lost 10 bases and 10 bases respectively, with 32 bases between them. Germline loops: CDR1 LGHDT, CDR2 YNNKEL (reference sequence). The CDR3 has 17 residues. The chain's CDR3 is CATTQEGTPSSTAEQFF. CDR3 coding DNA: TGTGCCACCACCCAAGAGGGGACTCCCAGCTCTACTGCAGAGCAGTTCTTC.

This clonotype was picked up a small number of times. The V call is TRBV27, the J call TRBJ1-5; no clear D gene. The CDR3 runs 15 residues. Trimming removed 2 bases at V and 4 bases at J, with 12 bases between. Germline-derived CDR1 and CDR2 are MNHEY and SMNVEV (reference sequence). The CDR3: CASSLRAGPNQPQHF. Written as DNA, the CDR3 is TGTGCCAGCAGTTTAAGGGCCGGCCCGAATCAGCCCCAGCATTTT.

This chain uses TRBV11-2 with TRBJ2-7; 8 nucleotides align to TRBD1. J lost 0 bases, V lost 5 bases, and 12 bases had no gene match. This CDR3 has 17 residues. CDR1 is SGHAT, CDR2 FQNNGV, per germline. The CDR3 reads CASSRTAGTGNSYEQYF. The CDR3, as DNA: TGTGCCAGCAGCCGGACAGCCGGGACAGGAAACTCCTACGAGCAGTACTTC.

The chain uses TRBV2 and TRBJ2-5; TRBD2 agrees at 11 bases. With V trimmed by 8 bases and J by 4 bases, 6 bases remained unmatched. CDR3 length: 14 residues. Germline loops: CDR1 SNHLY, CDR2 FYNNEI. The CDR3 DNA reads as TGTGCCAGCGAAGATAGCGGGGGGGCAGAGACCCAGTACTTC. It specifies CASEDSGGAETQYF.

This clonotype was observed many times. V and J are TRBV5-1 and TRBJ2-2, with D hard to call. Looked up from germline, CDR1 is SGHRS and CDR2 is YFSETQ. The CDR3 has 14 amino acids. Trimming took 3 bases from V and 6 from J, leaving 12 bases between them. This CDR3 is CASSSKGAAGELFF. CDR3 DNA sequence: TGCGCCAGCAGCTCAAAGGGTGCAGCCGGGGAGCTGTTTTTT.

In this sample, this clonotype turned up a few times. The CDR3, as DNA: TGTGCCAGCAGAGACTCAGGGGATCCAGTAAACTTCTTGTTTCGCGAGCAGTACGTC. It encodes CASRDSGDPVNFLFREQYV. The rearrangement links TRBV6-8 to TRBJ2-7; TRBD1 is a possible D gene (6 bases). CDR3 size: 19 residues. Deletions cut 6 bases from V and 6 bases from J, with 33 bases between. Germline-derived CDR1 and CDR2 are MNHGY and SAAAGT.

The V call is TRBV6-1, the J call TRBJ2-1, with a possible D match to TRBD2 (5 bases). Germline V CDR1 and CDR2: MNHNS, SASEGT. There are 15 residues in the CDR3. Deletions cut 5 bases from V and 5 bases from J, with 16 bases between. The CDR3 loop reads CASSRRTARDNEQFF. DNA for the CDR3: TGTGCCAGCAGTCGTCGGACTGCCAGAGACAATGAGCAGTTCTTC.

This clonotype has more than one count but fewer than ten. The rearrangement links TRBV5-1 to TRBJ2-3; 7 nucleotides align to TRBD2. V shed 3 bases, J shed 2 bases, and the junction held 6 bases outside the gene matches. Germline V CDR1 and CDR2: SGHRS, YFSETQ. The CDR3 loop spans 15 amino acids. The CDR3, as DNA: TGCGCCAGCAGCTCCCTAGCGGCGGTCACAGATACGCAGTATTTT. It translates to CASSSLAAVTDTQYF.

The chain couples TRBV20-1 to TRBJ2-1, with TRBD2 identical over 8 bases. V dropped 3 bases and J dropped 8; count of bases not matched to a gene: 15. The CDR3 is made up of 16 amino acids. Germline assignment: CDR1 DFQATT and CDR2 SNEGSKA (reference sequence). CDR3 loop: CSASRDGSGDEDEQFF. CDR3 coding DNA: TGCAGTGCTAGTAGGGACGGTAGCGGGGACGAGGATGAGCAGTTCTTC.

In its sample, this clonotype was seen a few times. The chain uses TRBV12-3 or TRBV12-4 and TRBJ2-5; TRBD2 matches at 9 bases. The CDR3 totals 14 residues. V was pared by 5 bases and J by 5 bases, with 6 bases of the junction left unmatched. CDR3 coding DNA: TGTGCCAGCAGTGATAGCGGGAGAGGGGAGACCCAGTACTTC. It specifies CASSDSGRGETQYF.

This clonotype was picked up many times. The J gene is TRBJ2-7, the V gene TRBV27; D uncertain. Germline lookup yields CDR1 MNHEY and CDR2 SMNVEV (reference sequence). The length of the CDR3 is 14 residues. V lost 5 bases to trimming and J lost 4 bases, with 15 bases between them. CDR3 protein: CASSTHLVRYEQYF. The CDR3 region has the DNA TGTGCCAGCAGTACACATCTCGTGAGGTACGAGCAGTACTTC.